The 5 T cell receptor beta chains in this list originate from one sample, sequenced in a study of shared clonotypes between healthy human individuals. Produced via immunoSEQ multiplex PCR; TCRdb's table is partial and in-frame only. The table has approximately 2,000,000 clones, roughly 90% seen once. The sequencing input was naive CD4+ T cells from PBMCs. Indicated subset: CD45RA+ positively selected. These receptors originate from a man aged 18 to 29 in good health. Some clones in this sample may be carry-over from other donors' samples.

The rearrangement uses TRBV5-6 and TRBJ1-4, with 12 nucleotides matching TRBD1. J gave up 8 bases and V 0 bases, and 2 bases lay outside the gene matches. The length of the CDR3 is 15 residues. CDR1 and CDR2 from the germline V gene are SGHDT and YYEEEE. This chain's CDR3 is CASSLGDRGREKLFF. The CDR3 DNA reads as TGTGCCAGCAGCTTGGGGGACAGGGGGCGAGAAAAACTGTTTTTT.

The J gene is TRBJ2-7, the V gene TRBV11-2, with unresolved D. CDR1 is SGHAT and CDR2 is FQNNGV in the germline V gene. Trimming took 5 bases from V and 3 from J, leaving 14 bases between them. The CDR3 length is 14 residues. The CDR3 reads CASSGLRSVYEQYF. The DNA of the CDR3 is TGTGCCAGCAGCGGGTTGAGGTCGGTCTACGAGCAGTACTTC.

Points on this clone: Other DNA sequences of this sample code for an identical CDR3. CDR3 sequence: CASSLVSGKETQYF. In DNA form, the CDR3 reads TGCGCCAGCAGCTTGGTCAGCGGCAAAGAGACCCAGTACTTC. This sequence joins TRBV5-1 and TRBJ2-5, with a possible D match to TRBD2 (5 bases). The V gene lost 0 bases and the J gene lost 3 bases, with 9 bases spanning the gap. The CDR3 consists of 14 residues. Germline CDR1 is SGHRS and CDR2 is YFSETQ.

This clone was seen only a few times. Other nucleotide sequences from this sample produce the same CDR3. The chain joins TRBV5-1 to TRBJ1-5; 7 nucleotides agree with TRBD1. Germline V gene data show CDR1 as SGHRS and CDR2 as YFSETQ. After removal of 0 bases from V and 7 bases from J, the junction contained 4 bases not matched to a gene. The CDR3 totals 14 residues. The CDR3 bases are TGCGCCAGCAGCTTGGGGGCAGGGGGGCAGCCCCAGCATTTT. This sequence encodes CASSLGAGGQPQHF.

V gene TRBV10-2 combines with J gene TRBJ2-7, with 12 bases aligning to TRBD2. CDR1 WSHSY and CDR2 SAAADI come from the germline V gene. CDR3 length: 15 amino acids. Trimming at V came to 4 bases and at J to 3 bases, leaving 4 bases not matched to a gene. CDR3 in amino acids: CASSGLTSGSYEQYF. The CDR3 region has the DNA TGCGCCAGCAGTGGTCTGACTAGCGGGAGCTACGAGCAGTACTTC.